The 23 T cell receptor beta chains below all came from one sample that was sequenced in a study of T cells in Graves' hyperthyroidism and ophthalmopathy. TCR beta CDR3 region amplification was performed from RNA transcripts. Primed by the HTBI set, a first-round RT-PCR was run on the TCR CDR3. From the multiplex PCR reads, TCRdb called clonotypes with MiXCR, one entry per CDR3 protein. The sample lists 550,000 to 850,000 distinct CDR3 sequences, 18% occurring once. The material sequenced was blood. The receptors come from a woman between 45 and 60 years old with Graves' hyperthyroidism that later progressed to Graves' ophthalmopathy.

This clonotype was observed at least ten times. The chain couples TRBV20-1 to TRBJ1-3; 8 bases are shared with TRBD1. J lost 4 bases, V lost 1 base, and 15 bases had no gene match. CDR1 is DFQATT, CDR2 SNEGSKA, per germline (reference sequence). This CDR3 has 18 amino acids. For the CDR3, the DNA is TGCAGTGCTAGAGGTCCGGGACAGGAGTCCGTCGGCGGAAACACCATATATTTT. As protein: CSARGPGQESVGGNTIYF.

This clonotype was picked up a small number of times. The chain is built from TRBV25-1 and TRBJ1-2; D remains ambiguous. The CDR3 totals 11 residues. With 8 bases removed from V and 7 bases from J, the gap between germline ends came to 11 bases. CDR1 is MGHDK, CDR2 SYGVNS, per germline. As DNA, the CDR3 is TGTGCCAGCGGATACACGAGTGGCTACACCTTC. This translates into CASGYTSGYTF.

This clonotype turned up a few times. V is TRBV6-1 and J is TRBJ1-6; D is uncertain. The CDR3 contains 15 residues. CDR1 is MNHNS and CDR2 is SASEGT in the germline V gene. V was cut by 7 bases and J by 0 bases, with 10 bases left in between. The CDR3 DNA sequence: TGTGCCAGCACGGGAAGAAGCTCCTATAATTCACCCCTCCACTTT. It encodes CASTGRSSYNSPLHF.

A single count supports this clonotype. This chain uses TRBV19 with TRBJ2-1; no definite D call. The CDR3 has 13 residues. V shed 5 bases and J shed 9 bases, with 14 bases lying between them. Germline-derived CDR1 and CDR2 are LNHDA and SQIVND (reference sequence). CDR3: CASSLELLGEQFF. CDR3 nucleotides: TGTGCCAGTAGTCTCGAACTCTTAGGTGAGCAGTTCTTC.

This clonotype has more than one count but fewer than ten. This chain joins TRBV6-9 and TRBJ2-1; the D gene could be TRBD1 or TRBD2 (5 bases each). The CDR3 runs 15 residues. Trimming removed 6 bases at V and 3 bases at J, with 15 bases between. The germline CDR1 and CDR2 sequences are MNHGY and SVAAGI. This chain's CDR3 is CASRPPRGLYNEQFF. CDR3 sequence (DNA): TGTGCCAGCAGGCCACCCCGGGGCCTCTACAATGAGCAGTTCTTC.

This clonotype appeared a few times. The chain joins TRBV7-9 to TRBJ1-6; no clear D gene. Germline V lookup: CDR1 SEHNR, CDR2 FQNEAQ (reference sequence). The CDR3 runs to 16 residues. Trimming left V 2 bases short and J 5 bases short, with 13 bases between. The CDR3 DNA reads as TGTGCCAGCAGCTTACTCGGGCCTCCCGATAATTCACCCCTCCACTTT. This encodes CASSLLGPPDNSPLHF.

This clonotype appeared a few times. The chain links TRBV5-1 to TRBJ2-1; tentatively, D is TRBD2 (5 bases). Trimming cost V 4 bases and J 8 bases, with 13 bases left between them. CDR1 is SGHRS and CDR2 is YFSETQ in the germline V gene. The CDR3 is made up of 13 amino acids. The CDR3 loop reads CASSSIEGYEQFF. DNA for the CDR3: TGCGCCAGCAGCAGTATTGAGGGCTATGAGCAGTTCTTC. The full variable domain, completed using reference TRBV5-1 and TRBJ2-1, is KAGVTQTPRYLIKTRGQQVTLSCSPISGHRSVSWYQQTPGQGLQFLFEYFSETQRNKGNFPGRFSGRQFSNSRSEMNVSTLELGDSALYLCASSSIEGYEQFFGPGTRLTVL.

This chain links TRBV5-1 with TRBJ1-2, with D perhaps matching TRBD1 (6 bases). CDR3 length equals 14 residues. Trimming removed 0 bases from V and 4 bases from J, with 10 bases in between. Germline-derived CDR1 and CDR2 are SGHRS and YFSETQ. The CDR3 DNA reads TGCGCCAGCAGCTTGGAGGGGGATATCTATGGCTACACCTTC. Protein sequence: CASSLEGDIYGYTF. Full variable domain (rest looked up from reference TRBV5-1 and TRBJ1-2): KAGVTQTPRYLIKTRGQQVTLSCSPISGHRSVSWYQQTPGQGLQFLFEYFSETQRNKGNFPGRFSGRQFSNSRSEMNVSTLELGDSALYLCASSLEGDIYGYTFGSGTRLTVV.

The sample holds a few counts of this clonotype. The V gene is TRBV30, the J gene TRBJ1-2; D is unresolved. Trimming left V 1 base short and J 4 bases short, with 4 bases between. The CDR3 is made up of 11 amino acids. From germline, CDR1 is GTSNPN and CDR2 SVGIG (reference sequence). The CDR3 nucleotides read TGTGCCTGGAGTGGACGCTATGGCTACACCTTC. Protein sequence: CAWSGRYGYTF.

CDR3 sequence (DNA): TGTGCCAGCAGTTTGGACATTAACTATGGCTACACCTTC. Amino acid sequence: CASSLDINYGYTF. The genes are TRBV6-1 and TRBJ1-2; D may be TRBD1 (5 bases). CDR1 MNHNS and CDR2 SASEGT come from the germline V gene. V was trimmed by 5 bases and J by 1 base, leaving 8 bases between them. The CDR3 has 13 amino acids.

CDR3 region: CSAGGGQGNEKLFF. The CDR3 DNA sequence: TGCAGTGCTGGGGGGGGACAGGGAAATGAAAAACTGTTTTTT. The chain is built from TRBV20-1 and TRBJ1-4, with 9 bases aligning to TRBD1. Germline assignment: CDR1 DFQATT and CDR2 SNEGSKA (reference sequence). With V trimmed by 5 bases and J by 5 bases, 6 bases remained unmatched. The CDR3 has 14 residues.

The chain recombines TRBV2 with TRBJ2-3; D is possibly TRBD1 (6 bases). The CDR3 is made up of 15 amino acids. The germline gives CDR1 SNHLY, CDR2 FYNNEI. The ends were cut back, 0 bases at V and 5 bases at J, with 12 bases in the middle. The CDR3 protein is CASSEAAGAGDTQYF. CDR3 DNA: TGTGCCAGCAGTGAAGCGGCAGGGGCGGGAGATACGCAGTATTTT.

This clonotype was seen just once. The chain employs TRBV29-1 and TRBJ1-4; D not resolved. The germline gives CDR1 SQVTM, CDR2 ANQGSEA. The CDR3 totals 13 residues. Trimming removed 5 bases at V and 8 bases at J, with 15 bases between. CDR3 sequence (DNA): TGCAGCGTTTTACATGTTGAGGACGAAAAACTGTTTTTT. Translation gives CSVLHVEDEKLFF.

The genes are TRBV20-1 and TRBJ1-1, with a tentative D call TRBD1 (5 bases). Trimming shortened V by 1 base and J by 5 bases, and 14 bases separated the two germline ends. The germline CDR1 and CDR2 sequences are DFQATT and SNEGSKA (reference sequence). The CDR3 totals 14 residues. The CDR3 here is CSARGFGGYTEAFF. The CDR3 DNA is TGCAGTGCTAGAGGGTTTGGGGGGTATACTGAAGCTTTCTTT.

This clonotype was seen many times. The V call is TRBV12-3 or TRBV12-4, the J call TRBJ1-4; a possible D gene is TRBD1 (5 bases). The CDR3 length is 17 residues. Trimming stripped 3 bases from V and 4 bases from J, with 18 bases between. CDR3 DNA sequence: TGTGCCAGCAGTTTTAGTCTGGGGCCGAGGGATAATGAAAAACTGTTTTTT. Translation: CASSFSLGPRDNEKLFF.

The table lists this clonotype with many counts. The chain joins TRBV7-9 to TRBJ2-1; 11 bases are a match to TRBD2. Germline CDR1 is SEHNR and CDR2 is FQNEAQ (reference sequence). The CDR3 has 16 amino acids. V lost 1 base and J lost 2; bases outside the gene matches: 1. CDR3 nucleotides: TGTGCCAGCAGCTTAGAGACTAGCGGGGCCTACAATGAGCAGTTCTTC. Amino acid sequence: CASSLETSGAYNEQFF.

The table lists this clonotype with a few counts. The chain joins TRBV19 to TRBJ1-5; TRBD1 matches 10 bases. This CDR3 region has 16 residues. Germline V CDR1 and CDR2: LNHDA, SQIVND (reference sequence). The V segment lost 4 bases and the J segment 2 bases; nucleotides outside the gene matches: 5. Here the CDR3 reads CASSRGGTGGNQPQHF. CDR3 bases: TGTGCCAGTAGTAGAGGAGGGACAGGGGGCAATCAGCCCCAGCATTTT. The full variable domain, completed using reference TRBV19 and TRBJ1-5, is DGGITQSPKYLFRKEGQNVTLSCEQNLNHDAMYWYRQDPGQGLRLIYYSQIVNDFQKGDIAEGYSVSREKKESFPLTVTSAQKNPTAFYLCASSRGGTGGNQPQHFGDGTRLSIL.

This clonotype was counted between two and nine times. The chain uses TRBV5-1 and TRBJ2-2; D unresolved. This CDR3 is 14 amino acids long. The germline gives CDR1 SGHRS, CDR2 YFSETQ. Trimming stripped 7 bases from V and 0 bases from J, with 10 bases between. The CDR3 sequence: CASAPVANTGELFF. CDR3 coding DNA: TGCGCCAGCGCGCCGGTGGCGAACACCGGGGAGCTGTTTTTT.

The chain recombines TRBV5-4 with TRBJ1-4; D is possibly TRBD1 (6 bases). The CDR3 has 17 residues. CDR1 is SGHNT, CDR2 YYREEE, per germline (reference sequence). V lost 1 base and J lost 4, with 17 bases in between. The CDR3 here is CASSLLLDRGGNEKLFF. The DNA for the CDR3 is TGTGCCAGCAGCTTGTTGCTAGACCGAGGGGGTAATGAAAAACTGTTTTTT.

This clonotype was found many times. This chain connects TRBV7-2 to TRBJ2-2, with D possibly called TRBD1 or TRBD2 (5 bases each). This CDR3 is 16 amino acids long. Trimming took off 4 bases at V and 6 bases at J, with 18 bases between the two ends. CDR1 is SGHTA, CDR2 FQGNSA, per germline. Here the CDR3 DNA reads TGTGCCAGCAGCTCGCGACTTGGGGGATTCCCCGGGGAGCTGTTTTTT. Protein product: CASSSRLGGFPGELFF. Combining the CDR3 with reference TRBV7-2 and TRBJ2-2 gives the whole variable domain GAGVSQSPSNKVTEKGKDVELRCDPISGHTALYWYRQSLGQGLEFLIYFQGNSAPDKSGLPSDRFSAERTGGSVSTLTIQRTQQEDSAVYLCASSSRLGGFPGELFFGEGSRLTVL.

In this sample, this clonotype turned up a few times. The chain uses TRBV14 and TRBJ2-5; the D gene is possibly TRBD1 (6 bases). There are 13 residues in the CDR3. Germline CDR1 and CDR2: SGHDN and FVKESK. The V end was cut by 5 bases, the J end by 2 bases, with 9 bases between. As DNA, the CDR3 is TGTGCCAGCAGCGCGGACAGTCAAGAGACCCAGTACTTC. Its translation is CASSADSQETQYF.

CDR3 sequence reads: CASSLVGEGTDTQYF. CDR3 DNA sequence: TGCGCCAGCAGCTTGGTCGGGGAGGGCACAGATACGCAGTATTTT. The gene calls are TRBV5-1 and TRBJ2-3, with a possible D match to TRBD2 (6 bases). The V gene's germline CDR1 is SGHRS and CDR2 YFSETQ. This CDR3 has 15 amino acids. V lost 0 bases and J lost 1, with 9 bases in between.

This clonotype was found many times. This chain joins TRBV6-1 and TRBJ1-2, with D unresolved. Germline V gene sequence: CDR1 MNHNS, CDR2 SASEGT. The CDR3 spans 13 residues. Trimming took off 2 bases at V and 8 bases at J, with 12 bases between the two ends. CDR3 residues: CASSEIFGVGYTF. CDR3 nucleotide sequence: TGTGCCAGCAGTGAAATATTTGGGGTCGGCTACACCTTC.